Presented here are 8 T cell receptor beta chains from one specimen sequenced in a study of cytomegalovirus exposure and HLA in healthy donors. The PCR employed 60 Vbeta primers together with 13 Jbeta primers. This table comes from immunoSEQ multiplex PCR, and its TCRdb copy is limited to in-frame clones, with some not included. The repertoire holds some 79,000 clones, with 63% as singletons. Sequencing was performed on PBMCs. These receptors all come from a woman between 40 and 55 years old in good health and CMV-seropositive.

In this sample, this clone turned up once. The chain employs TRBV5-1 and TRBJ2-3, with no clear D. This CDR3 is built from 14 residues. Germline V gives CDR1 SGHRS, CDR2 YFSETQ. Trimming took off 8 bases at V and 1 base at J, with 14 bases between the two ends. CDR3: CASQDRVGTDTQYF. CDR3 nucleotide sequence: TGCGCCAGTCAAGACCGGGTCGGCACAGATACGCAGTATTTT.

CDR3 in amino acids: CASRDTYRGSGNTIYF. Here the CDR3 DNA reads TGCGCCAGCAGAGATACATATCGGGGGAGTGGAAACACCATATATTTT. The rearrangement links TRBV4-1 to TRBJ1-3; D possibly corresponds to TRBD1 (5 bases). The CDR3 extends over 16 amino acids. CDR1 is MGHRA and CDR2 is YSYEKL in the germline V gene. V was trimmed by 6 bases and J by 3 bases, leaving 18 bases between them.

This clone was detected only a few times. The rearrangement uses TRBV6-1 and TRBJ2-7; perhaps TRBD2 as D (6 bases). V lost 3 bases and J 0 bases, leaving 9 bases between the germline ends. This CDR3 region has 14 residues. Germline assignment: CDR1 MNHNS and CDR2 SASEGT. In DNA form, the CDR3 reads TGTGCCAGCAGTGAGTCGGGGGTCTCCTACGAGCAGTACTTC. It yields the protein CASSESGVSYEQYF.

The chain uses TRBV30 and TRBJ2-3; 8 bases match TRBD1. The CDR3 is 13 residues long. V shed 5 bases, J shed 1 base, and the junction held 2 bases outside the gene matches. Germline loops: CDR1 GTSNPN, CDR2 SVGIG (reference sequence). The CDR3 sequence is CAWDRGGTDTQYF. The CDR3 DNA reads as TGTGCCTGGGACAGGGGAGGCACAGATACGCAGTATTTT.

In the case of this clone: Other DNA sequences in the same sample also yield this CDR3. The rearrangement uses TRBV9 and TRBJ1-3, with no clear D. There are 13 residues in the CDR3. Germline CDR1 is SGDLS and CDR2 is YYNGEE. Between the trimmed V and J ends, which lost 2 bases and 3 bases, there was a span of 6 bases. The CDR3 loop is CASSVGDGNTIYF. CDR3 in DNA: TGTGCCAGCAGCGTCGGGGATGGAAACACCATATATTTT.

The rearrangement links TRBV6-6 to TRBJ1-2; maybe TRBD1 (5 bases). Germline CDR1 is MNHNY and CDR2 is SVGAGI (reference sequence). Trimming removed 6 bases at V and 6 bases at J, with 17 bases between. The CDR3 covers 14 residues. The CDR3: CASSLRGNAHGYTF. The DNA of the CDR3 is TGTGCCAGCAGCCTACGGGGGAATGCCCATGGCTACACCTTC.

The rearrangement joins TRBV5-6 to TRBJ1-1; 9 nucleotides agree with TRBD1. The V gene's germline CDR1 is SGHDT and CDR2 YYEEEE. The CDR3 has 17 amino acids. The trim removed 0 bases at V and 2 bases at J, leaving 8 bases unmatched. The DNA for the CDR3 is TGTGCCAGCAGCTTGGAAGACAGGGGGGCGGGAAACACTGAAGCTTTCTTT. Amino acids: CASSLEDRGAGNTEAFF.

This clone was seen only a few times. The CDR3 coding sequence is TGTGCCAGCAGCCCCTGGGGACTAGCGGGAAGCACAGATACGCAGTATTTT. Its protein product is CASSPWGLAGSTDTQYF. J is TRBJ2-3 and V is TRBV11-3; 13 bases agree with TRBD2. This CDR3 spans 17 amino acids. The germline gives CDR1 SGHNT, CDR2 YENEEA. J gave up 0 bases and V 5 bases, and 5 bases lay outside the gene matches.